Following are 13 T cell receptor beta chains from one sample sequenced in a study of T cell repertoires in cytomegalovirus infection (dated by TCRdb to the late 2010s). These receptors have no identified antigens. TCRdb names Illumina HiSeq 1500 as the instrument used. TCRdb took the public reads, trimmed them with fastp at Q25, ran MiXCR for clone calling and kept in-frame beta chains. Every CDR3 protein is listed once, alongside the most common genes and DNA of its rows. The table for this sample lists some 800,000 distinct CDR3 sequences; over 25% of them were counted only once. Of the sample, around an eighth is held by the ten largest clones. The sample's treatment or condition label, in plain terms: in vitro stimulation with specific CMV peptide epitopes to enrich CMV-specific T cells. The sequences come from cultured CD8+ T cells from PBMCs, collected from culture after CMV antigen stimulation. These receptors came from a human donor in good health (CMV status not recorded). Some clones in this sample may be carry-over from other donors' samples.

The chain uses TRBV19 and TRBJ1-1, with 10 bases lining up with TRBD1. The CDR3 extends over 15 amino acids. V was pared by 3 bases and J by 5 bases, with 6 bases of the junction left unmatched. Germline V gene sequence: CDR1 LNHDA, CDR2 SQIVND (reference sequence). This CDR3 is CASSIIRDRGTEAFF. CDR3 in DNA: TGTGCCAGTAGTATCATCCGGGACAGGGGAACTGAAGCTTTCTTT.

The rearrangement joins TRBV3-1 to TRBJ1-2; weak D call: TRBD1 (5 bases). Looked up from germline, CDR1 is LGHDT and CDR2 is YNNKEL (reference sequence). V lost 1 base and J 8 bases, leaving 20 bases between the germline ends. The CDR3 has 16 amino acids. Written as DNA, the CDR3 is TGTGCCAGCAGCCAAGCCCGGGGGTCCGATTTGGGGGGCTACACCTTC. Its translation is CASSQARGSDLGGYTF.

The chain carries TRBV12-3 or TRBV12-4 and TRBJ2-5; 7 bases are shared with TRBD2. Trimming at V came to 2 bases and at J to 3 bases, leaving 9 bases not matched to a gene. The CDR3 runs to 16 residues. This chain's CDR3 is CASSLWSSGEKETQYF. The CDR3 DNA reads TGTGCCAGCAGTTTATGGTCTAGCGGTGAAAAAGAGACCCAGTACTTC.

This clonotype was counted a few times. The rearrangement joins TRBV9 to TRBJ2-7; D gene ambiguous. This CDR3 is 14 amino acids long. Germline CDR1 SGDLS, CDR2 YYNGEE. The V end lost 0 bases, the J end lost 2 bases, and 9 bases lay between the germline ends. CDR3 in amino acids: CASSVGYGPYEQYF. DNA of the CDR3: TGTGCCAGCAGCGTAGGGTACGGCCCCTACGAGCAGTACTTC.

The DNA of the CDR3 is TGTGCCAGCACTACAGGGAACCACGAGCAGTACTTC. It specifies CASTTGNHEQYF. V is TRBV6-1 and J is TRBJ2-7, with D perhaps matching TRBD1 (6 bases). The CDR3 runs 12 residues. Trimming took off 7 bases at V and 5 bases at J, with 12 bases between the two ends. Germline-derived CDR1 and CDR2 are MNHNS and SASEGT.

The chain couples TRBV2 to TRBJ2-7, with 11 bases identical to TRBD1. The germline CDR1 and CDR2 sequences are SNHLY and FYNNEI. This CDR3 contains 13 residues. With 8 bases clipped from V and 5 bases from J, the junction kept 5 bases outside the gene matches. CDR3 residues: CASLGQGVNEQYV. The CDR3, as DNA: TGTGCCAGCCTGGGACAGGGGGTCAACGAGCAGTACGTC.

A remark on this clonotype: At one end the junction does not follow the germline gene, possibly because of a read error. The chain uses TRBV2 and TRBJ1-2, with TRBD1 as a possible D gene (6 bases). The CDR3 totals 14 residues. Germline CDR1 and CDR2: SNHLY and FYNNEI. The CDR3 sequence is CASSEGGAVYGYTF. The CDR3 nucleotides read TGTGCCAGCAGCGAAGGGGGAGCCGTCTATGGCTACACCTTC.

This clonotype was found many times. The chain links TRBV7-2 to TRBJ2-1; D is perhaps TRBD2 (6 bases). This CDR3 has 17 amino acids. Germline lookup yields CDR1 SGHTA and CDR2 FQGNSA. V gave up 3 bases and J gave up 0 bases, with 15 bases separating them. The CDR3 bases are TGTGCCAGCAGCTTCCGGTTGGGGGGTGACTCCTACAATGAGCAGTTCTTC. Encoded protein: CASSFRLGGDSYNEQFF.

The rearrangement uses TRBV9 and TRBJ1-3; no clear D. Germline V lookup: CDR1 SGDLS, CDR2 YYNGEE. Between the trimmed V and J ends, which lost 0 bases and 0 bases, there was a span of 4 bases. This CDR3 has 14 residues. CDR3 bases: TGTGCCAGCAGCGTAGCATACTCTGGAAACACCATATATTTT. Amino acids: CASSVAYSGNTIYF.

The CDR3 DNA reads as TGTGCCAGCAGCACTAGCGGGGGGGCCGCGGAGACCCAGTACTTC. Its protein is CASSTSGGAAETQYF. V usage is TRBV6-5 and J usage is TRBJ2-5, with 13 bases lining up with TRBD2. The CDR3 loop spans 15 amino acids. V lost 6 bases and J lost 5; bases outside the gene matches: 6. Germline V gives CDR1 MNHEY, CDR2 SVGAGI.

The CDR3 reads CASSHRQGTNTGELFF. The CDR3 DNA is TGCGCCAGCAGCCACAGACAGGGGACGAACACCGGGGAGCTGTTTTTT. The rearrangement joins TRBV4-1 to TRBJ2-2; 8 bases agree with TRBD1. Germline V CDR1 and CDR2: MGHRA, YSYEKL. The CDR3 has 16 residues. V gave up 3 bases and J gave up 0 bases; unmatched junction bases: 3.

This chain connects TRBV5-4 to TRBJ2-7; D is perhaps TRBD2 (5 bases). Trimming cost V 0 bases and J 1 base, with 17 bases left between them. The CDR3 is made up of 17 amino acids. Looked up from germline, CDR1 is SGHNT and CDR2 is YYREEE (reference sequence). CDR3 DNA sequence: TGTGCCAGCAGCTTGGTGGGCAGCGGACCAACATCCTACGAGCAGTACTTC. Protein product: CASSLVGSGPTSYEQYF.

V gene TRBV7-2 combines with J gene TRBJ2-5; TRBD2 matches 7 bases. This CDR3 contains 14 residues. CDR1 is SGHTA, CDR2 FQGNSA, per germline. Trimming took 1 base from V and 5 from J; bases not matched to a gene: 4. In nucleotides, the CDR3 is TGTGCCAGCAGCTTAGGTCTAGCGGACGAGACCCAGTACTTC. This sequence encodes CASSLGLADETQYF. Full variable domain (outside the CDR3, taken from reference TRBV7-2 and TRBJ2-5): GAGVSQSPSNKVTEKGKDVELRCDPISGHTALYWYRQSLGQGLEFLIYFQGNSAPDKSGLPSDRFSAERTGGSVSTLTIQRTQQEDSAVYLCASSLGLADETQYFGPGTRLLVL.